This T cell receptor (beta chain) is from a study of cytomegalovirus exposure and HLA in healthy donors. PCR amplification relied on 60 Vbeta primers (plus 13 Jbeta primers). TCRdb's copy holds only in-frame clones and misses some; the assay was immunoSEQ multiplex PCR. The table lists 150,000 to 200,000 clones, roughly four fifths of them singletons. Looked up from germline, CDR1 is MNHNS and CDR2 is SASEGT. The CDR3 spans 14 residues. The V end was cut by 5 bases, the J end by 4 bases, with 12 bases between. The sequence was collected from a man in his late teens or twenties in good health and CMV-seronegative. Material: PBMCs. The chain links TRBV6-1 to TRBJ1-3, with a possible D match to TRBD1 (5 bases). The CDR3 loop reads CASSPGGVGNTIYF. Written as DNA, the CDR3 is TGTGCCAGCAGTCCCGGGGGAGTCGGAAACACCATATATTTT.